This is a list of T cell receptor beta chains from one sample in a study of tumor-infiltrating lymphocytes in oesophageal squamous cell carcinoma. TCRdb called the PCR reads again in MiXCR, with one record for every CDR3 protein. The table records approximately 12,000 distinct CDR3 sequences, around 55% of them present only once. The sequenced material came from esophageal tumor tissue. The receptors were gathered from a female donor with esophageal squamous cell carcinoma. Both conserved end residues are part of each CDR3. The D gene is left open where the match is weak. Size is omitted from some rows. Given values are once, few, many or a class for expanded clones.

d_call: TRBD2
clone_size: .
j_call: TRBJ2-3
v_call: TRBV28
cdr3_aa: CASSFSAGTSGRTSTDTQYF
cdr3_nt: TGTGCCAGCAGTTTCTCCGCGGGGACTAGCGGGAGGACTAGCACAGATACGCAGTATTTT

d_call: .
clone_size: few
j_call: TRBJ1-4
v_call: TRBV7-9
cdr3_aa: CASSPPGAANEKLFF
cdr3_nt: TGTGCCAGCAGCCCTCCGGGGGCTGCTAATGAAAAACTGTTTTTT

d_call: .
clone_size: .
j_call: TRBJ2-7
v_call: TRBV7-2
cdr3_aa: CASRPPGVPEQYF
cdr3_nt: TGTGCCAGCAGGCCACCTGGAGTTCCCGAGCAGTACTTC

d_call: TRBD1
clone_size: .
j_call: TRBJ2-1
v_call: TRBV6-5
cdr3_aa: CASSYWTGGEQFF
cdr3_nt: TGTGCCAGCAGTTACTGGACAGGGGGAGAGCAGTTCTTC

d_call: .
clone_size: few
j_call: TRBJ1-1
v_call: TRBV7-2
cdr3_aa: CASSLDGWGGSRTEAFF
cdr3_nt: TGTGCCAGCAGCTTAGATGGGTGGGGGGGGTCTAGGACTGAAGCTTTCTTT

d_call: TRBD1
clone_size: .
j_call: TRBJ1-3
v_call: TRBV12-3/TRBV12-4
cdr3_aa: CASSTGTGGFGGNTIYF
cdr3_nt: TGTGCCAGCAGCACCGGGACAGGGGGCTTCGGTGGAAACACCATATATTTT

d_call: .
clone_size: .
j_call: TRBJ1-1
v_call: TRBV12-3/TRBV12-4
cdr3_aa: CASSPQGANTEAFF
cdr3_nt: TGTGCCAGCAGTCCACAGGGTGCGAACACTGAAGCTTTCTTT

d_call: .
clone_size: .
j_call: TRBJ1-6
v_call: TRBV7-9
cdr3_aa: CASAPDSGGGNNEQYF
cdr3_nt: TGTGCCAGCGCCCCGGATAGCGGGGGGGGAAACAATGAGCAGTACTTT

d_call: .
clone_size: .
j_call: TRBJ2-7
v_call: TRBV7-2
cdr3_aa: CASSLELTYEQYF
cdr3_nt: TGTGCCAGCAGCTTAGAGCTTACCTACGAGCAGTACTTC

d_call: TRBD1
clone_size: .
j_call: TRBJ2-7
v_call: TRBV7-6
cdr3_aa: CASSLRQGAYEQYF
cdr3_nt: TGTGCCAGCAGCCTTCGACAGGGAGCCTACGAGCAGTACTTC

d_call: .
clone_size: .
j_call: TRBJ2-1
v_call: TRBV12-5
cdr3_aa: CASGLGRFNEQFF
cdr3_nt: TGTGCTAGTGGTTTGGGGAGATTCAATGAGCAGTTCTTC

d_call: .
clone_size: many
j_call: TRBJ2-2
v_call: TRBV28
cdr3_aa: CASKGGGVGGELFF
cdr3_nt: TGTGCCAGCAAGGGCGGAGGTGTAGGTGGGGAGCTGTTTTTT

d_call: TRBD1
clone_size: .
j_call: TRBJ2-7
v_call: TRBV10-3
cdr3_aa: CAMAGTGFIEQYF
cdr3_nt: TGTGCCATGGCCGGGACAGGGTTTATCGAGCAGTACTTC

d_call: .
clone_size: few
j_call: TRBJ2-7
v_call: TRBV7-2
cdr3_aa: CASSLGQYEQYF
cdr3_nt: TGTGCCAGCAGCTTAGGGCAATACGAGCAGTACTTC

d_call: TRBD1
clone_size: .
j_call: TRBJ2-7
v_call: TRBV7-7
cdr3_aa: CASSLQGVSYEQYF
cdr3_nt: TGTGCCAGCAGCTTACAGGGGGTCTCCTACGAGCAGTACTTC

d_call: .
clone_size: .
j_call: TRBJ1-4
v_call: TRBV7-2
cdr3_aa: CATKPTAMVNEKLFF
cdr3_nt: TGTGCCACCAAACCGACCGCTATGGTGAATGAAAAACTGTTTTTT